This TCR beta chain was found in a study of shared clonotypes between healthy human individuals. With respect to this clone: Antigen: not known.

This was a deep-level run. Sequenced by immunoSEQ multiplex PCR; TCRdb stores in-frame clones only, minus some. The sample holds some 580,000 clones, about 96% seen once. Findings of the study overall: Among donors, the sharing of clonotypes was expected to be influenced by sequencing depth.

Sequenced input: naive CD4+ T cells sorted from blood. The subset was: CD45RA+ positively selected. The TCR was taken from a woman in her 30s in good health.

Written as DNA, the CDR3 is TGCGCCAGCAGCCAAAGGACAGGGGGGCTCCAGCGGAACATTCAGTACTTC. The encoded protein is CASSQRTGGLQRNIQYF. The chain joins TRBV4-1 to TRBJ2-4; the match to TRBD1 covers 10 bases. Per the germline V gene, CDR1 is MGHRA and CDR2 is YSYEKL. J lost 7 bases, V lost 2 bases, and 11 bases had no gene match. There are 17 residues in the CDR3.